The next 28 T cell receptor beta chains were all read from a single sample in a study of cytomegalovirus exposure and HLA in healthy donors. Amplification used 60 Vbeta primers and 13 Jbeta primers. Only in-frame clones appear in the TCRdb table, and some are missing; sequencing was by immunoSEQ multiplex PCR. In the table there are 75,000 to 90,000 clones, roughly 79% of which are singletons. The sequencing sample was made of PBMCs. Every receptor here comes from a male donor in good health and CMV-seropositive.

V and J are TRBV1 and TRBJ2-5; TRBD1 reflects the table's D call only, with no check against the DNA. TRBV1 counts as a pseudogene. The CDR3 extends over 19 amino acids. The CDR3 spells CTSSQDRRDSERAQETQYF. The CDR3 DNA follows: TGCACCAGCAGCCAAGATCGGCGGGACAGCGAAAGGGCCCAAGAGACCCAGTACTTC.

This clone was observed a few times. The rearrangement joins TRBV5-5 to TRBJ1-2; TRBD1 aligns across 7 bases. Germline V gives CDR1 SGHKS, CDR2 YYEKEE (reference sequence). This CDR3 is built from 16 residues. Trimming took 0 bases from V and 8 from J; bases not matched to a gene: 13. The CDR3: CASSLEGGAWIRGYTF. CDR3 in DNA: TGTGCCAGCAGCTTGGAAGGGGGCGCCTGGATAAGGGGCTACACCTTC. Variable domain in full (rest from reference TRBV5-5 and TRBJ1-2): DAGVTQSPTHLIKTRGQQVTLRCSPISGHKSVSWYQQVLGQGPQFIFQYYEKEERGRGNFPDRFSARQFPNYSSELNVNALLLGDSALYLCASSLEGGAWIRGYTFGSGTRLTVV.

This clone was seen once. This chain connects TRBV5-1 to TRBJ2-3, with a tentative D call TRBD2 (5 bases). CDR3 size: 14 residues. The germline CDR1 and CDR2 sequences are SGHRS and YFSETQ. V lost 7 bases, J lost 2 bases, and 14 bases lay in between. CDR3 DNA sequence: TGCGCCAGCGCTACGCGAGGGTCCACAGATACGCAGTATTTT. Encoded protein: CASATRGSTDTQYF. Full variable domain (missing parts from reference TRBV5-1 and TRBJ2-3): KAGVTQTPRYLIKTRGQQVTLSCSPISGHRSVSWYQQTPGQGLQFLFEYFSETQRNKGNFPGRFSGRQFSNSRSEMNVSTLELGDSALYLCASATRGSTDTQYFGPGTRLTVL.

The J gene is TRBJ2-5, the V gene TRBV6-5; D might be TRBD1 (6 bases). V shed 5 bases and J shed 5 bases, with 12 bases lying between them. The germline V gene has CDR1 MNHEY and CDR2 SVGAGI. The length of the CDR3 is 13 residues. In DNA, the CDR3 is TGTGCCAGCAGTCAACAGGGCCCGGAGACCCAGTACTTC. As protein: CASSQQGPETQYF.

The V gene is TRBV4-1, the J gene TRBJ2-1; tentatively, D is TRBD1 (5 bases). V was pared by 3 bases and J by 2 bases, with 8 bases between. CDR3 length: 14 residues. Germline V gene lookup returns CDR1 MGHRA and CDR2 YSYEKL. The CDR3 bases are TGCGCCAGCAGCCAGTCAGGGCCCTACAATGAGCAGTTCTTC. Its translation is CASSQSGPYNEQFF.

This clone was counted a single time. The chain uses TRBV9 and TRBJ2-3; TRBD1 matches 9 bases. The CDR3 is made up of 17 amino acids. V was clipped by 4 bases and J by 3 bases; unmatched bases: 12. CDR1 is SGDLS and CDR2 is YYNGEE in the germline V gene. The CDR3 protein is CASSPRGRTGVTDTQYF. The CDR3 nucleotides read TGTGCCAGCAGCCCCCGAGGGCGGACAGGGGTGACAGATACGCAGTATTTT.

For this clone: Germline and junction disagree at one end, which may indicate a read error. V usage is TRBV2 and J usage is TRBJ2-7, with D perhaps TRBD1 or TRBD2 (6 bases each). CDR1 and CDR2 (germline): SNHLY, FYNNEI. This CDR3 is 13 amino acids long. CDR3 coding DNA: TGTGCCAGCAGAGAAGGGGGGCGAGACGAGCAGTACTTC. It codes for CASREGGRDEQYF.

The CDR3 is CASSATGGADEQFF. The DNA for the CDR3 is TGTGCCAGCAGTGCGACCGGGGGGGCAGATGAGCAGTTCTTC. The chain is built from TRBV6-4 and TRBJ2-1; 8 bases fit TRBD2. V was pared by 4 bases and J by 8 bases, with 7 bases of the junction left unmatched. Per germline, CDR1 MRHNA and CDR2 SNTAGT. The CDR3 length is 14 residues.

The chain joins TRBV5-1 to TRBJ2-5, with a tentative D call TRBD2 (6 bases). Germline V gene data show CDR1 as SGHRS and CDR2 as YFSETQ. Trimming stripped 0 bases from V and 5 bases from J, with 11 bases between. The CDR3 runs 14 residues. The CDR3 region is CASSLVAGSETQYF. The CDR3 DNA reads as TGCGCCAGCAGCTTGGTCGCGGGGTCGGAGACCCAGTACTTC.

This clone has a single count. The chain combines TRBV7-3 with TRBJ1-4; maybe TRBD1 (5 bases). Germline values: CDR1 SGHTA, CDR2 FQGTGA. V was trimmed by 1 base and J by 7 bases, leaving 16 bases between them. The CDR3 runs to 16 residues. CDR3 sequence (DNA): TGTGCCAGCAGCTTAAATCCCCCCGGGGGGGGTGAAAAACTGTTTTTT. Its protein product is CASSLNPPGGGEKLFF.

V usage is TRBV5-1 and J usage is TRBJ2-1; D might be TRBD2 (6 bases). The V and J ends lost 0 bases and 8 bases respectively, with 15 bases between them. This CDR3 region has 15 residues. Germline values: CDR1 SGHRS, CDR2 YFSETQ. CDR3: CASSLGQGGRDEQFF. The CDR3 DNA follows: TGCGCCAGCAGCTTGGGGCAGGGAGGTCGCGATGAGCAGTTCTTC.

The chain employs TRBV9 and TRBJ2-1; 7 bases match TRBD2. V was pared by 6 bases and J by 11 bases, with 8 bases of the junction left unmatched. The CDR3 runs 12 residues. CDR1 is SGDLS and CDR2 is YYNGEE in the germline V gene. In nucleotides, the CDR3 is TGTGCCAGCACCCCCGGCGGGGGACAGCAGTTCTTC. As protein: CASTPGGGQQFF.

The chain carries TRBV6-1 and TRBJ2-7; 9 bases line up with TRBD1. This CDR3 is built from 14 residues. CDR1 MNHNS and CDR2 SASEGT come from the germline V gene. Trimming took 7 bases from V and 4 from J; bases not matched to a gene: 8. CDR3 protein: CASKTDRGYYEQYF. The DNA of the CDR3 is TGTGCCAGCAAGACCGACAGGGGGTATTACGAGCAGTACTTC.

This clone was counted between two and nine times. This chain links TRBV2 with TRBJ1-4, with TRBD1 as a possible D gene (6 bases). The germline CDR1 and CDR2 sequences are SNHLY and FYNNEI. V was pared by 10 bases and J by 7 bases, with 19 bases between. There are 14 residues in the CDR3. The CDR3 nucleotides are TGTGCCACCCGCTCGACAGGCGGGCGTGAAAAACTGTTTTTT. It specifies CATRSTGGREKLFF.

This sequence joins TRBV4-1 and TRBJ1-1; D remains ambiguous. The V and J ends lost 0 bases and 4 bases respectively, with 9 bases between them. The CDR3 is 14 amino acids. Germline CDR1 MGHRA, CDR2 YSYEKL. CDR3 sequence: CASSQDGGGTEAFF. For the CDR3, the DNA is TGCGCCAGCAGCCAAGACGGAGGTGGCACTGAAGCTTTCTTT.

J is TRBJ2-5 and V is TRBV7-7; 9 positions agree with TRBD2. The V gene's germline CDR1 is SSHAT and CDR2 FNYEAQ (reference sequence). V shed 1 base and J 1 base; nucleotides not matched to a gene: 4. The CDR3 length is 16 residues. The CDR3 bases are TGTGCCAGCAGCTTAGGACTAGCGGTGATCCAAGAGACCCAGTACTTC. This sequence encodes CASSLGLAVIQETQYF.

This clone was picked up a small number of times. V and J are TRBV2 and TRBJ1-1; 9 nucleotides align to TRBD1. The J segment lost 5 bases and the V segment lost 7 bases, leaving 11 bases of the junction unmatched. Per germline, CDR1 SNHLY and CDR2 FYNNEI. This CDR3 region has 15 residues. In DNA, the CDR3 is TGTGCCAGCAACCCGGGACAGGGTAGGTTGACTGAAGCTTTCTTT. It encodes CASNPGQGRLTEAFF. Combining the CDR3 with reference TRBV2 and TRBJ1-1 gives the whole variable domain EPEVTQTPSHQVTQMGQEVILRCVPISNHLYFYWYRQILGQKVEFLVSFYNNEISEKSEIFDDQFSVERPDGSNFTLKIRSTKLEDSAMYFCASNPGQGRLTEAFFGQGTRLTVV.

The genes are TRBV7-9 and TRBJ2-2; D is undetermined. The CDR3 totals 17 residues. Germline assignment: CDR1 SEHNR and CDR2 FQNEAQ (reference sequence). Trimming took 3 bases from V and 0 from J, leaving 14 bases between them. CDR3 nucleotide sequence: TGTGCCAGCAGCTTTCTCCCACGCCTAGCGAACACCGGGGAGCTGTTTTTT. It encodes CASSFLPRLANTGELFF.

The J gene is TRBJ2-1, the V gene TRBV5-4, with D possibly being TRBD2 (6 bases). Germline CDR1 SGHNT, CDR2 YYREEE (reference sequence). V lost 1 base, J lost 6 bases, and 14 bases lay in between. CDR3 length: 15 amino acids. CDR3: CASSLSTGRSNEQFF. CDR3 DNA: TGTGCCAGCAGCTTGAGTACGGGGAGGTCCAATGAGCAGTTCTTC.

The gene calls are TRBV7-2 and TRBJ1-5; D is possibly TRBD1 (6 bases). CDR1 is SGHTA, CDR2 FQGNSA, per germline. The V gene lost 5 bases and the J gene lost 6 bases, with 14 bases spanning the gap. This CDR3 spans 14 amino acids. The CDR3 nucleotides are TGTGCCAGCAGCATACAGGGAAGGTCTCAGCCCCAGCATTTT. Its translation: CASSIQGRSQPQHF.

This clone was picked up one time. The J gene is TRBJ2-3, the V gene TRBV7-2; TRBD2 aligns across 8 bases. V gave up 0 bases and J gave up 7 bases; unmatched junction bases: 9. This CDR3 has 16 amino acids. The V gene's germline CDR1 is SGHTA and CDR2 FQGNSA. Written as DNA, the CDR3 is TGTGCCAGCAGCTTAGCCGGTAGCGGGACGCGGAATACGCAGTATTTT. It encodes CASSLAGSGTRNTQYF.

The chain links TRBV28 to TRBJ1-2; a weak D match, TRBD1 (6 bases). V gave up 3 bases and J gave up 4 bases, with 15 bases separating them. Germline CDR1 MDHEN, CDR2 SYDVKM. This CDR3 comprises 15 residues. The CDR3 protein is CASSFQGIMRYGYTF. CDR3 bases: TGTGCCAGCAGTTTTCAGGGGATTATGCGCTATGGCTACACCTTC.

The chain couples TRBV2 to TRBJ2-5, with D possibly TRBD2 on 6 matching bases. Trimming shortened V by 5 bases and J by 2 bases, and 9 bases separated the two germline ends. Germline V CDR1 and CDR2: SNHLY, FYNNEI. The CDR3 contains 13 residues. CDR3 DNA: TGTGCCAGCAGTAGGGACTTACAAGAGACCCAGTACTTC. As protein: CASSRDLQETQYF.

The chain couples TRBV6-6 to TRBJ2-3; TRBD2 matches 10 bases. Trimming cost V 6 bases and J 12 bases; bases outside gene matches: 15. Germline lookup yields CDR1 MNHNY and CDR2 SVGAGI (reference sequence). The CDR3 consists of 15 residues. The CDR3 DNA reads TGTGCCAGCAGCCCGCTAGCGGGGGCCCTACCCCCCCAGTATTTT. This encodes CASSPLAGALPPQYF.

This clone has only a few counts. The chain carries TRBV4-2 and TRBJ2-1, with 13 nucleotides matching TRBD2. Germline-derived CDR1 and CDR2 are LGHNA and YNFKEQ. The CDR3 has 17 amino acids. The junction had 6 bases not matched to a gene; V was cut back by 0 bases and J by 7 bases. The CDR3 loop is CASSQDLRTSGSNEQFF. The CDR3, as DNA: TGTGCCAGCAGCCAAGATCTTCGGACTAGCGGGAGTAATGAGCAGTTCTTC.

The chain links TRBV7-9 to TRBJ1-6; D unclear. The CDR3 contains 16 residues. V lost 6 bases and J 6 bases, leaving 18 bases between the germline ends. Germline CDR1 is SEHNR and CDR2 is FQNEAQ (reference sequence). The CDR3 bases are TGTGCCAGCAGACCCCAGGATCCCCTCTTTAATTCACCCCTCCACTTT. This sequence encodes CASRPQDPLFNSPLHF.

The V call is TRBV5-4, the J call TRBJ2-5; 8 bases map to TRBD2. The CDR3 covers 16 residues. V shed 0 bases, J shed 7 bases, and the junction held 11 bases outside the gene matches. The V gene's germline CDR1 is SGHNT and CDR2 YYREEE (reference sequence). In DNA, the CDR3 is TGTGCCAGCAGCTTGGGTTTAGCGGGGTCCTCAGGGACCCAGTACTTC. Translation: CASSLGLAGSSGTQYF.

V and J are TRBV13 and TRBJ2-1, with 8 bases that match TRBD2. The CDR3 spans 14 residues. Germline CDR1 and CDR2: PRHDT and FYEKMQ (reference sequence). V was pared by 1 base and J by 8 bases, with 4 bases of the junction left unmatched. The CDR3 region is CASSLAGGPYEQFF. CDR3 DNA: TGTGCCAGCAGCTTAGCGGGAGGGCCGTATGAGCAGTTCTTC.